The 20 T cell receptor beta chains below all came from one sample that was sequenced in a study of T-cell reconstitution after alpha-beta-depleted transplantation in children. The authors prepared the TCRbeta library with unique molecular identifiers. TCRdb reprocessed the PCR reads via MiXCR and lists one record per CDR3 protein. The table shows about 600,000 distinct CDR3 sequences, with approximately 22% occurring only once. The sequences come from PBMCs, mostly from graft donor cells, collected 360 days after TCRalphabeta/CD19-depleted stem cell transplant. These TCRs come from a boy less than two years old who had a stem cell transplant for acute myeloid leukemia, so the T cells may come from the graft donor.

The V and J genes are TRBV7-8 and TRBJ2-1; no clear D. This CDR3 is 15 amino acids long. V gave up 2 bases and J gave up 2 bases, with 10 bases separating them. Germline-derived CDR1 and CDR2 are SGHVS and FQNEAQ. The CDR3, as DNA: TGTGCCAGCAGCTTAAAGGGATCTACCTACAATGAGCAGTTCTTC. Translating it yields CASSLKGSTYNEQFF. Combining the CDR3 with reference TRBV7-8 and TRBJ2-1 gives the whole variable domain GAGVSQSPRYKVAKRGQDVALRCDPISGHVSLFWYQQALGQGPEFLTYFQNEAQLDKSGLPSDRFFAERPEGSVSTLKIQRTQQEDSAVYLCASSLKGSTYNEQFFGPGTRLTVL.

This clonotype was seen ten or more times. The V and J genes are TRBV20-1 and TRBJ2-6; no reliable D call. Germline values: CDR1 DFQATT, CDR2 SNEGSKA (reference sequence). Trimming pared 0 bases from V and 2 bases from J, leaving 11 bases between. This CDR3 spans 16 amino acids. For the CDR3, the DNA is TGCAGTGCTAGAGATCATGGGGTGGCTGGGGCCAACGTCCTGACTTTC. It translates to CSARDHGVAGANVLTF.

A remark on this clonotype: A much larger clone lies one base from this, so it may be a read error. The rearrangement uses TRBV20-1 and TRBJ1-1; 7 positions agree with TRBD1. Germline assignment: CDR1 DFQATT and CDR2 SNEGSKA (reference sequence). J was trimmed by 1 base and V by 5 bases; bases with no gene match: 7. The CDR3 contains 14 residues. The CDR3 sequence: CSAQTGRGNTEAFF. The CDR3, as DNA: TGCAGTGCTCAGACAGGGCGGGGGAACACTGAAGCTTTCTTT.

This clonotype turned up a few times. The V call is TRBV28, the J call TRBJ2-2, with 8 bases identical to TRBD2. V was clipped by 1 base and J by 3 bases; unmatched bases: 1. Per germline, CDR1 MDHEN and CDR2 SYDVKM. This CDR3 has 15 amino acids. The CDR3 loop is CASSLSGGDTGELFF. The CDR3 DNA is TGTGCCAGCAGTTTATCGGGGGGGGACACCGGGGAGCTGTTTTTT.

This sequence joins TRBV20-1 and TRBJ2-7; 12 bases match TRBD1. The junction had 16 bases not matched to a gene; V was cut back by 6 bases and J by 4 bases. CDR3 size: 17 residues. Germline lookup yields CDR1 DFQATT and CDR2 SNEGSKA (reference sequence). The chain's CDR3 is CSATPDGTGGQGYEQYF. As DNA, the CDR3 is TGCAGTGCAACGCCCGACGGGACAGGGGGCCAGGGATACGAGCAGTACTTC.

At least ten counts were recorded for this clonotype. This chain connects TRBV20-1 to TRBJ2-1; TRBD2 matches 7 bases. Germline loops: CDR1 DFQATT, CDR2 SNEGSKA (reference sequence). CDR3 size: 14 residues. V was clipped by 1 base and J by 7 bases; unmatched bases: 7. The CDR3 DNA reads as TGCAGTGCTAGAGCCCCGGGAGGACCAAATGAGCAGTTCTTC. Its protein is CSARAPGGPNEQFF.

This clonotype was detected a few times. V and J are TRBV9 and TRBJ2-1; D assignment may be TRBD1 or TRBD2 (5 bases each). V was pared by 3 bases and J by 4 bases, with 11 bases between. The CDR3 spans 14 residues. Germline V gene lookup returns CDR1 SGDLS and CDR2 YYNGEE. This chain's CDR3 is CASSEGDGYNEQFF. In DNA, the CDR3 is TGTGCCAGCAGCGAAGGGGACGGATACAATGAGCAGTTCTTC.

The chain couples TRBV5-1 to TRBJ2-3; the D is unclear. Trimming stripped 2 bases from V and 0 bases from J, with 7 bases between. From germline, CDR1 is SGHRS and CDR2 YFSETQ. The CDR3 has 14 residues. CDR3 amino acids: CASSLPTSTDTQYF. The CDR3 nucleotides read TGCGCCAGCAGCTTACCAACTAGCACAGATACGCAGTATTTT.

The chain carries TRBV5-4 and TRBJ2-1; weak D call: TRBD2 (7 bases). Trimming shortened V by 4 bases and J by 9 bases, and 20 bases separated the two germline ends. Looked up from germline, CDR1 is SGHNT and CDR2 is YYREEE (reference sequence). The CDR3 has 15 residues. The CDR3 DNA is TGTGCCAGCAGCGCGGGTCGGGGGGCTGTGGGTGAGCAGTTCTTC. This codes for CASSAGRGAVGEQFF.

The chain carries TRBV13 and TRBJ2-3; D could derive from TRBD1 or TRBD2 (6 bases each). This CDR3 contains 14 residues. V lost 8 bases to trimming and J lost 1 base, with 13 bases between them. CDR1 and CDR2 from the germline V gene are PRHDT and FYEKMQ (reference sequence). The CDR3 DNA sequence: TGTGCCAGCGTCACGAGGGGGGGCACAGATACGCAGTATTTT. Encoded protein: CASVTRGGTDTQYF.

This clonotype has a handful of counts. V gene TRBV14 combines with J gene TRBJ2-1; D assignment may be TRBD1 or TRBD2 (5 bases each). The V gene lost 0 bases and the J gene lost 7 bases, with 16 bases spanning the gap. There are 16 residues in the CDR3. Germline V gene sequence: CDR1 SGHDN, CDR2 FVKESK. The CDR3 spells CASSQDLGQGRNEQFF. The CDR3, as DNA: TGTGCCAGCAGCCAAGATCTCGGGCAGGGACGGAATGAGCAGTTCTTC.

This clonotype was counted ten times or more. The chain combines TRBV7-9 with TRBJ2-1; 12 bases align to TRBD2. The V segment lost 8 bases and the J segment 4 bases; nucleotides outside the gene matches: 3. CDR1 SEHNR and CDR2 FQNEAQ come from the germline V gene (reference sequence). The CDR3 runs to 14 residues. The CDR3 protein is CASVTSGGYNEQFF. In DNA form, the CDR3 reads TGTGCCAGCGTGACTAGCGGGGGATACAATGAGCAGTTCTTC. The full variable domain, with the rest looked up from reference TRBV7-9 and TRBJ2-1, is DTGVSQNPRHKITKRGQNVTFRCDPISEHNRLYWYRQTLGQGPEFLTYFQNEAQLEKSRLLSDRFSAERPKGSFSTLEIQRTEQGDSAMYLCASVTSGGYNEQFFGPGTRLTVL.

This clonotype was seen more than once but under ten times. The chain carries TRBV5-8 and TRBJ2-5, with 14 bases aligning to TRBD2. With V trimmed by 3 bases and J by 1 base, 5 bases remained unmatched. The CDR3 totals 17 residues. In germline, CDR1 is SGHTS, CDR2 YDEGEE. CDR3 nucleotides: TGTGCCAGCAGCTCGGGACTAGCGGGGGACATCCAAGAGACCCAGTACTTC. It specifies CASSSGLAGDIQETQYF. Full variable domain (outside the CDR3, taken from reference TRBV5-8 and TRBJ2-5): EAGVTQSPTHLIKTRGQQATLRCSPISGHTSVYWYQQALGLGLQFLLWYDEGEERNRGNFPPRFSGRQFPNYSSELNVNALELEDSALYLCASSSGLAGDIQETQYFGPGTRLLVL.

This chain joins TRBV6-5 and TRBJ2-3, with D uncertain. The CDR3 totals 14 residues. Germline V CDR1 and CDR2: MNHEY, SVGAGI. V dropped 4 bases and J dropped 4 bases, with 12 bases sitting between them. CDR3 coding DNA: TGTGCCAGCAGTTCCCTTGGAGCCGCAGATACGCAGTATTTT. It yields the protein CASSSLGAADTQYF.

In nucleotides, the CDR3 is TGTGCCAGCAGAAACGGGAGGAATGAAAAACTGTTTTTT. Translating it yields CASRNGRNEKLFF. This chain connects TRBV14 to TRBJ1-4; D remains unclear. Between the trimmed V and J ends, which lost 6 bases and 5 bases, there was a span of 10 bases. The CDR3 runs 13 residues. Germline CDR1 and CDR2: SGHDN and FVKESK.

The V gene is TRBV6-5, the J gene TRBJ1-2; unclear D gene. The CDR3 runs 13 residues. V was pared by 0 bases and J by 8 bases, with 10 bases between. CDR1 is MNHEY, CDR2 SVGAGI, per germline. The CDR3 coding sequence is TGTGCCAGCAGTTACTCACCCGAGCGGGGCTACACCTTC. Translation gives CASSYSPERGYTF.

At least ten counts were recorded for this clonotype. CDR3 bases: TGTGCCAGCAGCCAAGATTACAGGTTTAGGATCTTCAATCAGCCCCAGCATTTT. Protein: CASSQDYRFRIFNQPQHF. The chain combines TRBV3-1 with TRBJ1-5, with a weak D call TRBD1 (5 bases). Germline CDR1 LGHDT, CDR2 YNNKEL (reference sequence). Deletions cut 0 bases from V and 3 bases from J, with 18 bases between. There are 18 residues in the CDR3.

As regards this clonotype: A much larger clone differs from this one at a single base, so this may be a read error. Here the CDR3 omits its conserved ending phenylalanine or tryptophan, so a read error is the likely source. The V call is TRBV15, the J call TRBJ1-4, with TRBD1 as a possible D gene (5 bases). The germline V gene encodes CDR1 LNHNV and CDR2 YYDKDF (reference sequence). With 3 bases removed from V and 5 bases from J, the gap between germline ends came to 13 bases. This CDR3 comprises 15 residues. The CDR3 bases are TGTGCCACCAGCAGGGACTGGGGCAAAAATGAAAAACTGTTTATT. Its translation is CATSRDWGKNEKLFI.

This clonotype was counted at least ten times. The J gene is TRBJ2-1, the V gene TRBV29-1, with D uncertain. The CDR3 extends over 11 amino acids. The V gene's germline CDR1 is SQVTM and CDR2 ANQGSEA. Trimming removed 7 bases from V and 3 bases from J, with 7 bases in between. The CDR3 reads CSGIGYNEQFF. For the CDR3, the DNA is TGCAGCGGGATAGGCTACAATGAGCAGTTCTTC.

This clonotype was detected many times. The gene calls are TRBV20-1 and TRBJ2-7; 9 bases are shared with TRBD1. The CDR3 has 14 amino acids. The germline V gene encodes CDR1 DFQATT and CDR2 SNEGSKA (reference sequence). J gave up 3 bases and V 4 bases, and 7 bases lay outside the gene matches. The CDR3 DNA is TGCAGTGCTATCCGGACAGGGGATTACTACGAGCAGTACTTC. Translated, it gives CSAIRTGDYYEQYF.